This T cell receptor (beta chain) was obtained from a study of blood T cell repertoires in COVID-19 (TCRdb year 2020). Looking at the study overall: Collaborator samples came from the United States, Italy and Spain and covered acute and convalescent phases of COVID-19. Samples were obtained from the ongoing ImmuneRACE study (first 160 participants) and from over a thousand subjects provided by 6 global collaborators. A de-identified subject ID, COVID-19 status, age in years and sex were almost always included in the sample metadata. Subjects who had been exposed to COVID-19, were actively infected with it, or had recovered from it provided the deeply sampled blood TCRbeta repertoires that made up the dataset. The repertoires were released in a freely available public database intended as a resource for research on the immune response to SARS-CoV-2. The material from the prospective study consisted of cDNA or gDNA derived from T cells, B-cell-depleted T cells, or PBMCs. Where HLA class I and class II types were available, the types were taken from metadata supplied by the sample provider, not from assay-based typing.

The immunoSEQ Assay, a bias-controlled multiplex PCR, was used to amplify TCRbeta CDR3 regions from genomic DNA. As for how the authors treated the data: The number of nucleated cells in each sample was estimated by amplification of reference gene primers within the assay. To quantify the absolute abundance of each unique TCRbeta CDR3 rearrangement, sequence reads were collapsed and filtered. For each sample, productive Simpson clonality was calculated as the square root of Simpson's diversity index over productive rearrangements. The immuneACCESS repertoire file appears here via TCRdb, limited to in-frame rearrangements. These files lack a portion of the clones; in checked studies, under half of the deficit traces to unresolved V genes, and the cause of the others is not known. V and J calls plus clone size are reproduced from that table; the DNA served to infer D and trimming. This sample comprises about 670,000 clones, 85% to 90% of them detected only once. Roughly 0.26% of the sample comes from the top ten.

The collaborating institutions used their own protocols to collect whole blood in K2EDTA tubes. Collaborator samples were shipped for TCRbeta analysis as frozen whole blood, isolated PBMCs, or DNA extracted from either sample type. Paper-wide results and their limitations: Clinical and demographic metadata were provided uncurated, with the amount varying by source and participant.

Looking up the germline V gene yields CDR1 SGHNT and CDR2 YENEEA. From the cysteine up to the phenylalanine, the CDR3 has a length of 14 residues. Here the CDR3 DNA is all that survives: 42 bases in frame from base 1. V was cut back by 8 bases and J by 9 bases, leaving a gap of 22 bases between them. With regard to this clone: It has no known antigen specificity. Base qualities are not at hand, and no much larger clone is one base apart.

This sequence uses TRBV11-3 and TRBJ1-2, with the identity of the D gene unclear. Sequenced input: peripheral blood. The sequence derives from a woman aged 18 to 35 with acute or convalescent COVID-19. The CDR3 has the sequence CASPLPQITSCYTF. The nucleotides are TGTGCCAGCCCCCTCCCCCAAATTACGAGCTGCTACACCTTC.